This T cell receptor (beta chain) was recovered during a study of CD8+ T cells in alopecia areata. Germline CDR1 SGHNT, CDR2 YENEEA. This CDR3 is built from 15 residues. V shed 1 base and J shed 2 bases, with 9 bases lying between them. cDNA prepared by RNA extraction and subsequent reverse transcription served as the template for sequencing. Clones were read by immunoSEQ multiplex PCR, and TCRdb kept only the in-frame ones, dropping some. The table lists approximately 100,000 clones, about 61% of them singletons. On this clone itself: Its antigen is unknown.

General study points: Scalp clonality, along with expanded CD8+ clones among the top 100, was significantly decreased by tofacitinib.

Sample treatment: oral pan-JAK inhibitor, 5-10 mg twice daily. Source: CD8+ T cells sorted from blood, taken between weeks 55 and 65, from a patient treated with tofacitinib. This TCR derives from a human donor with alopecia areata. The rearrangement links TRBV11-3 to TRBJ1-3; D is uncertain. The CDR3 region is CASSLVGSAGNTIYF. In DNA form, the CDR3 reads TGTGCCAGCAGCTTAGTCGGCAGCGCTGGAAACACCATATATTTT.